These 15 T cell receptor beta chains were sequenced from one sample in a study of blood T cells in healthy people across ages. PCR was performed a second time for roughly 7 to 11 cycles using a sample-barcoded 5' primer and a J-beta primer mix. Via MiXCR, TCRdb re-called the 5' RACE reads, giving one row per CDR3 protein. The table records roughly 1,500,000 distinct CDR3 sequences, roughly 32% of them present only once. The sample taken for sequencing was blood. All receptors derive from a woman in her twenties or thirties in good health.

A word on this clonotype: A much larger clonotype is one base distant, so this may be a read error. V usage is TRBV10-3 and J usage is TRBJ2-1, with D perhaps matching TRBD1 (5 bases). Germline CDR1 reads ENHRY; CDR2 reads SYGVKD. The CDR3 runs 13 residues. V gave up 0 bases and J gave up 12 bases, with 12 bases separating them. CDR3 residues: CAISESEGRGQFF. The CDR3, as DNA: TGTGCCATCAGTGAGTCGGAAGGAAGGGGGCAGTTCTTC.

This clonotype has just a few counts. The rearrangement uses TRBV20-1 and TRBJ2-7, with D tentatively TRBD1 (6 bases). CDR1 and CDR2 from the germline V gene are DFQATT and SNEGSKA (reference sequence). V lost 0 bases to trimming and J lost 1 base, with 10 bases between them. This CDR3 region has 14 residues. This CDR3 reads CSARDTGISYEQYF. The DNA for the CDR3 is TGCAGTGCTAGAGATACAGGGATTTCCTACGAGCAGTACTTC.

As regards this clonotype: An end of the junction differs from the germline gene, which may be a read error. The V call is TRBV20-1, the J call TRBJ1-2; tentatively, D is TRBD1 (5 bases). The CDR3 is 13 residues long. Germline CDR1 DFQATT, CDR2 SNEGSKA (reference sequence). The CDR3 here is CSARVGEIYSYTF. For the CDR3, the DNA is TGCAGTGCTAGAGTAGGGGAGATCTATAGCTACACCTTC.

This clonotype was seen only a few times. The chain couples TRBV18 to TRBJ1-6, with no clear D. Germline values: CDR1 KGHSH, CDR2 LQKENI. The V and J ends lost 2 bases and 6 bases respectively, with 8 bases between them. This CDR3 region has 14 residues. The CDR3 coding sequence is TGTGCCAGCTCACCAGGAGGTTTTAATTCACCCCTCCACTTT. Protein: CASSPGGFNSPLHF.

Of note for this clonotype: This may be a read error: a much more frequent sequence differs by one nucleotide. The chain joins TRBV12-3 or TRBV12-4 to TRBJ1-2; no reliable D call. The CDR3 extends over 15 amino acids. The CDR3 loop is CAGSLARWPHYGYTF. The CDR3, as DNA: TGTGCCGGCAGTTTAGCGAGGTGGCCACACTATGGCTACACCTTC.

The chain joins TRBV9 to TRBJ2-3, with D uncertain. CDR1 and CDR2 (germline): SGDLS, YYNGEE. There are 16 residues in the CDR3. V dropped 0 bases and J dropped 1 base, with 12 bases sitting between them. The CDR3 sequence is CASSVGIYGGTDTQYF. The DNA of the CDR3 is TGTGCCAGCAGCGTAGGGATTTACGGCGGCACAGATACGCAGTATTTT.

The V and J genes are TRBV7-3 and TRBJ2-3, with TRBD1 matching over 7 bases. J lost 4 bases, V lost 5 bases, and 9 bases had no gene match. Germline lookup yields CDR1 SGHTA and CDR2 FQGTGA. The CDR3 spans 15 residues. CDR3 protein: CASSPQGTMADTQYF. Written as DNA, the CDR3 is TGTGCCAGCAGCCCACAGGGGACGATGGCAGATACGCAGTATTTT.

The table lists this clonotype with a few counts. The chain couples TRBV6-1 to TRBJ2-1; possible D gene TRBD2, 6 bases. This CDR3 comprises 16 residues. Germline V gene lookup returns CDR1 MNHNS and CDR2 SASEGT. Trimming shortened V by 0 bases and J by 5 bases, and 14 bases separated the two germline ends. CDR3 sequence: CASSEASPRGNNEQFF. The CDR3, as DNA: TGTGCCAGCAGTGAAGCTTCCCCGCGGGGCAACAATGAGCAGTTCTTC.

This clonotype was picked up a small number of times. The CDR3, as DNA: TGCGCCAGCAGCTTGGGGACCGGCGGGGAGCTGTTTTTT. Amino acid sequence: CASSLGTGGELFF. The chain couples TRBV5-1 to TRBJ2-2; no clear D gene. The CDR3 consists of 13 residues. Germline-derived CDR1 and CDR2 are SGHRS and YFSETQ. Trimming shortened V by 0 bases and J by 7 bases, and 7 bases separated the two germline ends.

This clonotype was seen a few times. The chain links TRBV27 to TRBJ1-5; TRBD1 matches at 8 bases. The CDR3 loop spans 17 amino acids. V lost 4 bases, J lost 2 bases, and 10 bases stayed unmatched. Germline V lookup: CDR1 MNHEY, CDR2 SMNVEV (reference sequence). This chain's CDR3 is CASSSRQGLVGNQPQHF. As DNA, the CDR3 is TGTGCCAGCAGTTCTCGACAGGGGTTGGTGGGCAATCAGCCCCAGCATTTT.

A few counts support this clonotype. The gene calls are TRBV18 and TRBJ1-6; no clear D. CDR1 and CDR2 (germline): KGHSH, LQKENI. Between the trimmed V and J ends, which lost 6 bases and 8 bases, there was a span of 11 bases. The CDR3 extends over 13 amino acids. CDR3 sequence (DNA): TGTGCCAGCTCGATGGCTGGAGATTCACCCCTCCACTTT. It specifies CASSMAGDSPLHF.

The chain carries TRBV7-9 and TRBJ2-3, with TRBD1 matching over 9 bases. The germline gives CDR1 SEHNR, CDR2 FQNEAQ (reference sequence). J gave up 6 bases and V 5 bases, and 6 bases lay outside the gene matches. The length of the CDR3 is 14 residues. CDR3 amino acids: CASSDDRGDDTQYF. The DNA of the CDR3 is TGTGCCAGCAGCGACGACAGGGGGGACGATACGCAGTATTTT.

V gene TRBV29-1 combines with J gene TRBJ2-5; TRBD1 aligns across 7 bases. The CDR3 is 10 residues long. CDR1 and CDR2 (germline): SQVTM, ANQGSEA. V shed 5 bases and J 7 bases; nucleotides not matched to a gene: 1. The chain's CDR3 is CSVRTGTQYF. CDR3 coding DNA: TGCAGCGTTCGGACAGGGACCCAGTACTTC.

The chain recombines TRBV7-2 with TRBJ2-1; 12 bases map to TRBD2. Germline CDR1 and CDR2: SGHTA and FQGNSA. There are 18 residues in the CDR3. The V segment lost 2 bases and the J segment 12 bases; nucleotides outside the gene matches: 17. CDR3 sequence (DNA): TGTGCCAGCAGCTTATCGACGTTAGGACTAGCGGGATCGGGTGGGCAGTTCTTC. This codes for CASSLSTLGLAGSGGQFF. Looking up the rest from reference TRBV7-2 and TRBJ2-1 gives the full variable domain: GAGVSQSPSNKVTEKGKDVELRCDPISGHTALYWYRQSLGQGLEFLIYFQGNSAPDKSGLPSDRFSAERTGGSVSTLTIQRTQQEDSAVYLCASSLSTLGLAGSGGQFFGPGTRLTVL.

This chain connects TRBV5-5 to TRBJ1-5; tentative D call: TRBD1 (6 bases). With 3 bases removed from V and 0 bases from J, the gap between germline ends came to 13 bases. Germline lookup yields CDR1 SGHKS and CDR2 YYEKEE (reference sequence). The CDR3 runs to 16 residues. The DNA of the CDR3 is TGTGCCAGCAGCTCAGGTGGGGGGCTTAGCAATCAGCCCCAGCATTTT. Its protein product is CASSSGGGLSNQPQHF.